This TCR beta chain emerged from a study of T cells after yellow fever vaccination. Study-level background: Preparation of the low-cell-number fractions used SMART-Seq v4 Ultra Low Input.

TCRdb fed the 5' RACE reads into MiXCR, producing one record per CDR3 protein. The sample comprises under 350,000 distinct CDR3 sequences, over 4% of which are singletons, and 20% to 25% rests with the top ten. Germline CDR1 reads DFQATT; CDR2 reads SNEGSKA (reference sequence). This CDR3 is built from 13 residues. The germline V and J ends were trimmed by 4 bases and 3 bases, with 10 bases remaining between them. Study-level points and caveats: The booster response re-showed most primary clones: approximately 95% CD4, almost 90% CD8.

This clonotype has only a few counts. Its antigen is still unknown. V is TRBV20-1 and J is TRBJ2-1; the D gene is possibly TRBD2 (6 bases). The specimen comprised PBMCs, sampled 5 days after the yellow fever booster vaccination. The TCR comes from a man aged 18 to 30 who received the YFV17D yellow fever vaccine. CDR3 amino acids: CSATSDYYNEQFF. The DNA of the CDR3 is TGCAGTGCTACTAGCGATTACTACAATGAGCAGTTCTTC.